The source of this T cell receptor beta chain is a study of blood T cell repertoires in COVID-19. Study information: The United States, Italy and Spain were the sources of the acute and convalescent COVID-19 samples. Sample material is recorded as cDNA or gDNA derived from T cells, B-cell-depleted T cells, or PBMCs.

The CDR3 consists of 16 residues. Germline CDR1 reads MNHEY; CDR2 reads SMNVEV (reference sequence). V dropped 5 bases and J dropped 4 bases, with 15 bases sitting between them. The authors' processing: By means of reference gene primer amplification, nucleated cell counts were estimated. Only in-frame clones appear in the TCRdb table, and some are missing; sequencing was by immunoSEQ multiplex PCR. Clone size and V and J calls were adopted from that table, with D and trimming inferred from the DNA. The table records around 60,000 clones, around 86% of them present only once. The sample holds a few counts of this clone.

The source is a woman over 75 with acute or convalescent COVID-19. Sequencing was done on a sample of peripheral blood. This sequence joins TRBV27 and TRBJ1-6, with D unclear. The CDR3 sequence: CASSAGFRFYNSPLHF. In DNA, the CDR3 is TGTGCCAGCAGTGCCGGGTTTCGATTTTATAATTCACCCCTCCACTTT.